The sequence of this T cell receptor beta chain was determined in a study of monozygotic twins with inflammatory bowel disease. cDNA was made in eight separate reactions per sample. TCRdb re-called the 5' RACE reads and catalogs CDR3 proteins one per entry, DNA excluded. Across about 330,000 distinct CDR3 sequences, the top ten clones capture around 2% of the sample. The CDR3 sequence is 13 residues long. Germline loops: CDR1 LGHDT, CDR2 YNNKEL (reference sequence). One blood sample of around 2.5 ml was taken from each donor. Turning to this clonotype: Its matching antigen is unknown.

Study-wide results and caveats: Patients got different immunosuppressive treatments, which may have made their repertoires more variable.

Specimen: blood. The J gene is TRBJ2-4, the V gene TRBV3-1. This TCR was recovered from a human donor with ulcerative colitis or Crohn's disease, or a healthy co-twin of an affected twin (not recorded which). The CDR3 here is CASKKGSQDIQYF.